The count of the clone carrying this TCR beta chain is one. Germline loops: CDR1 LNHDA, CDR2 SQIVND (reference sequence). This CDR3 comprises 14 residues. V lost 4 bases to trimming and J lost 7 bases; unmatched junction nucleotides: 8. The source of the sample is a study of CD8 T cell repertoires and HIV-1 epitope variants. Sequencing used immunoSEQ multiplex PCR; TCRdb keeps in-frame clones, though not all of them. Seen here are more than 85,000 clones, approximately 70% observed once, and the top ten hold about 26%. Specimen: uncultured baseline CD8+ T cells from peripheral blood mononuclear cells (PBMCs). The J gene is TRBJ2-5, the V gene TRBV19, with 8 bases identical to TRBD1. The receptor comes from a male donor with HIV. The CDR3 sequence is CASSTTGDAATQYF. DNA of the CDR3: TGTGCCAGTAGTACGACAGGGGATGCGGCGACCCAGTACTTC.